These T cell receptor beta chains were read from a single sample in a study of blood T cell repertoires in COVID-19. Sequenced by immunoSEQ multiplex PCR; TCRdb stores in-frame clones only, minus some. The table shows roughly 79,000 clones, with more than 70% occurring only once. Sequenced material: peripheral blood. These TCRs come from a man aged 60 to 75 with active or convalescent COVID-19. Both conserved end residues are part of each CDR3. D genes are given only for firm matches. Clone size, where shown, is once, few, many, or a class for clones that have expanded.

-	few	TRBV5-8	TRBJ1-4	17	TGTGCCAGCAGCTTGGGGTCTACAGGGAGCTCTAATGAAAAACTGTTTTTT	CASSLGSTGSSNEKLFF
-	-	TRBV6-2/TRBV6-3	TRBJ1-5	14	TGTGCCAGCAGCCCCATGGGGGGGCAGGAGCCCCAGCATTTT	CASSPMGGQEPQHF
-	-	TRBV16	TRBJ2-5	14	TGTGCCAGCAGCCAATTAGGGGTGGAAGAGACCCAGTACTTC	CASSQLGVEETQYF
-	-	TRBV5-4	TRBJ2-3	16	TGTGCCAGCAGCACCCGACTGGCGACTAGCACAGATACGCAGTATTTT	CASSTRLATSTDTQYF
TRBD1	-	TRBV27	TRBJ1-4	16	TGTGCCAGCAGTTTAGAGTCGGGACAGTTTAATGAAAAACTGTTTTTT	CASSLESGQFNEKLFF
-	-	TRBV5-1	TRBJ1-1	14	TGCGCCAGCAGCGCAACCGCCAGGAACACTGAAGCTTTCTTT	CASSATARNTEAFF
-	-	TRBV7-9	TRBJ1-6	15	TGTGCCAGCAGCCCCGGACTGATCTATAATTCACCCCTCCACTTT	CASSPGLIYNSPLHF
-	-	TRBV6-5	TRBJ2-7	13	TGTGCCAGCAGTAACACAGGTACCTACGAGCAGTACTTC	CASSNTGTYEQYF
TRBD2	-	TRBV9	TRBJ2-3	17	TGTGCCAGCAGCCGAGGACTAGCGGGGACCAGCACAGATACGCAGTATTTT	CASSRGLAGTSTDTQYF
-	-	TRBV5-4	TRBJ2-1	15	TGTGCCAGCAGCCTCCGGGACAAAGCCTACAATGAGCAGTTCTTC	CASSLRDKAYNEQFF
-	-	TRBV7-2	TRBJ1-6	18	TGTGCCAGCAGCTTAGATCGTGCGGGGGTGTCCTATAATTCACCCCTCCACTTT	CASSLDRAGVSYNSPLHF
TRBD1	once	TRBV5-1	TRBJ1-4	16	TGCGCCAGCAGCGCACAACAGGGGGCGTCTAATGAAAAACTGTTTTTT	CASSAQQGASNEKLFF
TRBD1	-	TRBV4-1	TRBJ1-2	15	TGCGCCAGCAGCCAAGAAAAGGGACAGGGCTATGGCTACACCTTC	CASSQEKGQGYGYTF
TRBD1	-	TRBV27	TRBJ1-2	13	TGTGCCAGCAAGGGACAGGTCCCCTATGGCTACACCTTC	CASKGQVPYGYTF
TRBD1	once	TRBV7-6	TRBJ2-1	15	TGTGCCAGCAGCCCCCGGACAGGCCCCCTCAATGAGCAGTTCTTC	CASSPRTGPLNEQFF
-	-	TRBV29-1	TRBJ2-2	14	TGCAGCGTTGAAGTTCAGGGATTGAGCGGGGAGCTGTTTTTT	CSVEVQGLSGELFF
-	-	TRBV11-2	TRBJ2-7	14	TGTGCCAGCAGCTTACAGGGGGGAATCGACGAGCAGTACTTC	CASSLQGGIDEQYF
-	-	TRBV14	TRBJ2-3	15	TGTGCCAGCAGCCAGCAGGGGATGAGCACAGATACGCAGTATTTT	CASSQQGMSTDTQYF
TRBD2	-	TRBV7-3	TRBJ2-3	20	TGTGCCAGCAGCTTAACCGGGACTAGCGGGGGGGCAGTGGGCACAGATACGCAGTATTTT	CASSLTGTSGGAVGTDTQYF
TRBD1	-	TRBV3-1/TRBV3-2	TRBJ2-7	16	TGTGCCAGCAGCGCAGCCGGGACAGGATACTCCTACGAGCAGTACTTC	CASSAAGTGYSYEQYF
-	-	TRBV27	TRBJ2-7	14	TGTGCCAGCAGTTCCGGGGGGCCCGCCGTCGAGCAGTACTTC	CASSSGGPAVEQYF
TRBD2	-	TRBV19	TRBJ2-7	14	TGTGCCAGTAGTTTAAGCGGGGGGGCCGGAGAGCAGTACTTC	CASSLSGGAGEQYF
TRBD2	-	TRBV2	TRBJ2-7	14	TGTGCCAGCAGCGCGGGACTAGCCACCAGCGAGCAGTACTTC	CASSAGLATSEQYF
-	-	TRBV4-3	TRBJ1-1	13	TGCGCCAGCAGTCTTGAGGGGAACACTGAAGCTTTCTTT	CASSLEGNTEAFF
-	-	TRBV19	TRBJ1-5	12	TGTGCCAGTAGTTCAGGACAACAGCCCCAGCATTTT	CASSSGQQPQHF
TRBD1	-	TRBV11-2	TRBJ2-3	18	TGTGCCAGCAGTACTCTAACCGGGACAGGGAGAACCACAGATACGCAGTATTTT	CASSTLTGTGRTTDTQYF
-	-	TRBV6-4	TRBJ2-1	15	TGTGCCAGCAGTGACACAGGGAGCTCCTACAATGAGCAGTTCTTC	CASSDTGSSYNEQFF
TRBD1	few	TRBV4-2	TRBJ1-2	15	TGTGCCAGCAGCCAAGGGACAGGGGCAGGCTATGGCTACACCTTC	CASSQGTGAGYGYTF
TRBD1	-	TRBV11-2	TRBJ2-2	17	TGTGCCAGCAGCCCTTTTCCGGGACAGGGACACACCGGGGAGCTGTTTTTT	CASSPFPGQGHTGELFF
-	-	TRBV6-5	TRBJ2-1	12	TGTGCCAGCAGTCTAGAGTACAATGAGCAGTTCTTC	CASSLEYNEQFF
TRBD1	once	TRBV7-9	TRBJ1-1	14	TGTGCCAGCAGCTTAACAGGGGATAGAACTGAAGCTTTCTTT	CASSLTGDRTEAFF
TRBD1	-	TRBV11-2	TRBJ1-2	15	TGTGCCAGCAGCTCCTCACAGGGGAACCCCAATGGCTACACCTTC	CASSSSQGNPNGYTF
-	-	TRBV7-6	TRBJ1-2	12	TGTGCCAGCAGCTCAGACAGCTATGGCTACACCTTC	CASSSDSYGYTF
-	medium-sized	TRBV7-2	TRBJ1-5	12	TGTGCCAGCAGCGCGGGGGCATCAGCCCAGCATTTT	CASSAGASAQHF
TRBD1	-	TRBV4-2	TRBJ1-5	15	TGTGCCAGCAGCCAAGACCGCAGGGGGCGTCAGCCCCAGCATTTT	CASSQDRRGRQPQHF
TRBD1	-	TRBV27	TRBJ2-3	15	TGTGCCAGCAGTTTACGGGACAGGGGTACAGATACGCAGTATTTT	CASSLRDRGTDTQYF
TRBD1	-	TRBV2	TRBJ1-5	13	TGTGCCAGCAGTTTTGGACAGGCGGAGCCCCAGCATTTT	CASSFGQAEPQHF
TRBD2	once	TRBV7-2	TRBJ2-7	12	TGTGCCAGCATGGTGGGAGGGTACGAGCAGTACTTC	CASMVGGYEQYF
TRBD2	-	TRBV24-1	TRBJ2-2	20	TGTGCCACCAGTGATTCCGGGACTAGCTTAATTAGCAGGTTCACCGGGGAGCTGTTTTTT	CATSDSGTSLISRFTGELFF
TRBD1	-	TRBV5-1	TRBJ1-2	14	TGCGCCAGCAGCTTGGGGACAGGGGACTATGGCTACACCTTC	CASSLGTGDYGYTF
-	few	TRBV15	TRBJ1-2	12	TGTGCCACCAGCAGAGATCTAAATGGCTACACCTTC	CATSRDLNGYTF
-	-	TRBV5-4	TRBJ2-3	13	TGTGCCAGCACCGGGACTCCCCAAGATACGCAGTATTTT	CASTGTPQDTQYF
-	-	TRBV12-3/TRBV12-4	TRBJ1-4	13	TGTGCCAGCAGTTCCGGGAACCCCGAAAAACTGTTTTTT	CASSSGNPEKLFF
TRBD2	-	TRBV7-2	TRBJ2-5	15	TGTGCCAGCAGCCTAGGACTAGCGGGGATGGAGACCCAGTACTTC	CASSLGLAGMETQYF
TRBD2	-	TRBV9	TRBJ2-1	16	TGTGCCAGCAGCGTAGCTGTTAGCGGGGGGTACAATGAGCAGTTCTTC	CASSVAVSGGYNEQFF
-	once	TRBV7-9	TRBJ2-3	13	TGTGCCAGCAGCCCTTCTGTTGCGGATACGCAGTATTTT	CASSPSVADTQYF
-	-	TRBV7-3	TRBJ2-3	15	TGTGCCAGCAGCTTAGGGATGGGGCACACAGATACGCAGTATTTT	CASSLGMGHTDTQYF
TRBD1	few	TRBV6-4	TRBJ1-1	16	TGTGCCAGCAGTGACTCGACAGGGGCAAGGAAAACTGAAGCTTTCTTT	CASSDSTGARKTEAFF
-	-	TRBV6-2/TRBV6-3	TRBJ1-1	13	TGTGCCAGCAGTTATTACAGGGACACTGAAGCTTTCTTT	CASSYYRDTEAFF
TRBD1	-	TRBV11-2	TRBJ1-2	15	TGTGCCAGCAGCTTAGCCCCGGGACAGGGGCATGGCTACACCTTC	CASSLAPGQGHGYTF